This T cell receptor (beta chain) was recovered during a study of cytomegalovirus exposure and HLA in healthy donors. PCR employed 60 Vbeta and 13 Jbeta primers. Method: immunoSEQ multiplex PCR; TCRdb's copy keeps in-frame clones and lacks some. The sample includes approximately 150,000 clones, more than 75% of them seen just once. Germline loops: CDR1 SGHAT, CDR2 FQNNGV. This CDR3 contains 14 residues. V lost 8 bases, J lost 3 bases, and 8 bases stayed unmatched. The sequencing input was PBMCs. V and J are TRBV11-2 and TRBJ1-2, with 8 bases fitting TRBD1. The sequence came from a female donor in good health and CMV-seronegative. The CDR3 spells CASRVTGEHYGYTF. The DNA for the CDR3 is TGTGCCAGCCGGGTGACAGGGGAACACTATGGCTACACCTTC.